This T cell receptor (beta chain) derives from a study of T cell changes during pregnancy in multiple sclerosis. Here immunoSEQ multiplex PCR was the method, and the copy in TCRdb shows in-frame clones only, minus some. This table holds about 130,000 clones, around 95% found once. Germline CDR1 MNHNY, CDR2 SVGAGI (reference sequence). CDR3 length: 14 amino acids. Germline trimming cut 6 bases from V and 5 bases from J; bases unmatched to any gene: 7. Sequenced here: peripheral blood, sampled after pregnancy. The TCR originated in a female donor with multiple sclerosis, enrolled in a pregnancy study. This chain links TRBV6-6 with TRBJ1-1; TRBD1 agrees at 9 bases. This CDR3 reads CASSSGQGMTEAFF. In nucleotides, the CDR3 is TGTGCCAGCAGCTCGGGACAGGGTATGACTGAAGCTTTCTTT.